This T cell receptor beta chain was sequenced for a study of T cell responses to AZD1222 COVID-19 vaccine. V was trimmed by 1 base and J by 2 bases, leaving 11 bases between them. The germline V gene encodes CDR1 MGHDK and CDR2 SYGVNS. This CDR3 has 16 residues. Clones were read by immunoSEQ multiplex PCR, and TCRdb kept only the in-frame ones, dropping some. The sample lists tens of thousands of clones; roughly 90% were seen once. Overall study findings and caveats: The CD4 TCRs associated with vaccination extended across spike and predominated at 160-218 and 743-854. Repertoire samples came only from after the peak T cell response.

To note about this clone: Its antigen is not identified.

The sample in question was peripheral blood, obtained 28 days after the second AZD1222 dose. The sequence derives from an adult who received the AZD1222 COVID-19 vaccine. V usage is TRBV25-1 and J usage is TRBJ2-2; maybe TRBD1 (6 bases). CDR3 protein: CASSESGRGNTGELFF. Written as DNA, the CDR3 is TGTGCCAGCAGTGAATCTGGCAGGGGAAACACCGGGGAGCTGTTTTTT.